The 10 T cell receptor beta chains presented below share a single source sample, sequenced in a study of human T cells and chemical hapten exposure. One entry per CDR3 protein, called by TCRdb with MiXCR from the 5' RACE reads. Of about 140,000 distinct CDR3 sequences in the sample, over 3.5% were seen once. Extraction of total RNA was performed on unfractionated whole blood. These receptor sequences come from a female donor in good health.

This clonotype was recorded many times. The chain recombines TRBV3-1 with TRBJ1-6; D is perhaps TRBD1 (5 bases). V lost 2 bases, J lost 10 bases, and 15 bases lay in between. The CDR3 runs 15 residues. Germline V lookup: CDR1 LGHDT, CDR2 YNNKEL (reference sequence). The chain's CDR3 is CASSQNSGGGSPLHF. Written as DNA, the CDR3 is TGTGCCAGCAGCCAAAACTCAGGCGGGGGGTCACCCCTCCACTTT. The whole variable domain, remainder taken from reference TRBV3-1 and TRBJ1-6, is DTAVSQTPKYLVTQMGNDKSIKCEQNLGHDTMYWYKQDSKKFLKIMFSYNNKELIINETVPNRFSPKSPDKAHLNLHINSLELGDSAVYFCASSQNSGGGSPLHFGNGTRLTVT.

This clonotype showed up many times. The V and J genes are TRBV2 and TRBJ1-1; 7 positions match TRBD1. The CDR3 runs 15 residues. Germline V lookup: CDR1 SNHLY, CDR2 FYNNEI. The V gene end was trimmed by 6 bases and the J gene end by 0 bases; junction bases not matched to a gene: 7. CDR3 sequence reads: CASSQEGQLNTEAFF. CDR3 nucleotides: TGTGCCAGCAGCCAAGAGGGACAGTTGAACACTGAAGCTTTCTTT. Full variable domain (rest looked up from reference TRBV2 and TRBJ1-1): EPEVTQTPSHQVTQMGQEVILRCVPISNHLYFYWYRQILGQKVEFLVSFYNNEISEKSEIFDDQFSVERPDGSNFTLKIRSTKLEDSAMYFCASSQEGQLNTEAFFGQGTRLTVV.

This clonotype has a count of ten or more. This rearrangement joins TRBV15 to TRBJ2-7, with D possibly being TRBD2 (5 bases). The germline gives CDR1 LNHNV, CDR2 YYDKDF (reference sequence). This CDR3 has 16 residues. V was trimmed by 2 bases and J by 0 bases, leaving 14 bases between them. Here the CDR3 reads CATSRKTDSSSYEQYF. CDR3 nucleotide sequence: TGTGCCACCAGCAGAAAAACGGACTCCAGCTCCTACGAGCAGTACTTC. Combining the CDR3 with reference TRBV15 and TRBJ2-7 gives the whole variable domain DAMVIQNPRYQVTQFGKPVTLSCSQTLNHNVMYWYQQKSSQAPKLLFHYYDKDFNNEADTPDNFQSRRPNTSFCFLDIRSPGLGDTAMYLCATSRKTDSSSYEQYFGPGTRLTVT.

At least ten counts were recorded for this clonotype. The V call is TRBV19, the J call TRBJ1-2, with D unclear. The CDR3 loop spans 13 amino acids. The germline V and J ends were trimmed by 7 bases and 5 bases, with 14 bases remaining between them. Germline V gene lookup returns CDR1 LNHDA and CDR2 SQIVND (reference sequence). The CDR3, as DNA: TGTGCCAGTAATCGACCAGCTTCGTATGGCTACACCTTC. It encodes CASNRPASYGYTF.

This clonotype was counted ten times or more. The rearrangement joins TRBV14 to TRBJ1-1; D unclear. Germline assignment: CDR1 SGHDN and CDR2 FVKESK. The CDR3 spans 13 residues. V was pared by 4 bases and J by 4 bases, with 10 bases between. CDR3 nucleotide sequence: TGTGCCAGCAGCCCGAACCGAGCCACTGAAGCTTTCTTT. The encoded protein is CASSPNRATEAFF.

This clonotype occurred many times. The CDR3, as DNA: TGTGCCAGCAGCAAACATACAGGGAGGGAGACCCAGTACTTC. Protein product: CASSKHTGRETQYF. The chain recombines TRBV7-2 with TRBJ2-5, with D tentatively TRBD1 or TRBD2 (6 bases each). The CDR3 is made up of 14 amino acids. Germline V gene data show CDR1 as SGHTA and CDR2 as FQGNSA. The V end lost 5 bases, the J end lost 5 bases, and 15 bases lay between the germline ends.

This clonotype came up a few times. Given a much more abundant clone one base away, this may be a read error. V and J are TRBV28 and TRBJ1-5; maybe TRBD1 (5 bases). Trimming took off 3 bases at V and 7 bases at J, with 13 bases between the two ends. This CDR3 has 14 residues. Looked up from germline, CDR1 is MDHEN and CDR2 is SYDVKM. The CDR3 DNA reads TGTGCCAGCAGTTTCTGGGGGGGACGCCAGCCCCAGCATTTT. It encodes CASSFWGGRQPQHF.

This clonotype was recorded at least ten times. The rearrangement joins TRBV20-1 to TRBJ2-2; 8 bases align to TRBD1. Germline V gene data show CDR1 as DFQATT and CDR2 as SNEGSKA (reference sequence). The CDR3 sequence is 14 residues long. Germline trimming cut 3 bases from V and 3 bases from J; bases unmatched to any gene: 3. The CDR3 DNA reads TGCAGTGCTAGCCAGGGGGCAGACACCGGGGAGCTGTTTTTT. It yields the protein CSASQGADTGELFF.

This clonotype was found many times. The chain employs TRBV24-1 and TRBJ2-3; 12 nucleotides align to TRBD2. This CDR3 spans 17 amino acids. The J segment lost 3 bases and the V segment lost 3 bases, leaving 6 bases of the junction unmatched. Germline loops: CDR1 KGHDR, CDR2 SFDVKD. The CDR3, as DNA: TGTGCCACCAGTGATGCTAGACTAGCGGGGGAGACAGATACGCAGTATTTT. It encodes CATSDARLAGETDTQYF.

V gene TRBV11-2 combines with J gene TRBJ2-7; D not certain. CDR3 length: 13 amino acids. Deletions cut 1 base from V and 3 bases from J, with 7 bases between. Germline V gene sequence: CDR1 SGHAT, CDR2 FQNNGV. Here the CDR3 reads CASSLGWRYEQYF. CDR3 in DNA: TGTGCCAGCAGCTTAGGTTGGCGCTACGAGCAGTACTTC. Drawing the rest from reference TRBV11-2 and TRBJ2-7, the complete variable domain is EAGVAQSPRYKIIEKRQSVAFWCNPISGHATLYWYQQILGQGPKLLIQFQNNGVVDDSQLPKDRFSAERLKGVDSTLKIQPAKLEDSAVYLCASSLGWRYEQYFGPGTRLTVT.